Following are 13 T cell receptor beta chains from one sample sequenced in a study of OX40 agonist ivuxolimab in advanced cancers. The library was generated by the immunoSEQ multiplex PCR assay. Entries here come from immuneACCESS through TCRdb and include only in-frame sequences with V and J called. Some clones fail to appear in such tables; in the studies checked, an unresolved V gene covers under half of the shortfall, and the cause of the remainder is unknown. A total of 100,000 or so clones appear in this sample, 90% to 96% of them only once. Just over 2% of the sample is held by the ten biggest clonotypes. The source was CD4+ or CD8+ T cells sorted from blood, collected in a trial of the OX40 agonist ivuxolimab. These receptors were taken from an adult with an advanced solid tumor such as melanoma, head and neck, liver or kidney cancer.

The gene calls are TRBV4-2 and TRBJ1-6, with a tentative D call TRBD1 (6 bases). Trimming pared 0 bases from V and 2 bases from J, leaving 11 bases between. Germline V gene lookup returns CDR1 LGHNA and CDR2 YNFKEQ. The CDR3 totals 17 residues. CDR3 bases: TGTGCCAGCAGCCAAGAATCAGGGGAAACCTATAATTCACCCCTCCACTTT. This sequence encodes CASSQESGETYNSPLHF.

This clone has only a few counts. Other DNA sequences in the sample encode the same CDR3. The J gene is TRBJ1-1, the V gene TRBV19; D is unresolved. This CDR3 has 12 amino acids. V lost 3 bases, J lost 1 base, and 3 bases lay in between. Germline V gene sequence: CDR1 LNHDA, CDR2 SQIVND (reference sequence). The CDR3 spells CASSIGNTEAFF. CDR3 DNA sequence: TGTGCCAGTAGTATCGGGAACACTGAAGCTTTCTTT.

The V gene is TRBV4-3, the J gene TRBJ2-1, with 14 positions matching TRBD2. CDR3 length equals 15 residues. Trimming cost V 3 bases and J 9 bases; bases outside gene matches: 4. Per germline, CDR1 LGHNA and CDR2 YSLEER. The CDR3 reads CASSHQGLAGAEQFF. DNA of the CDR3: TGCGCCAGCAGCCACCAGGGACTAGCGGGAGCTGAGCAGTTCTTC.

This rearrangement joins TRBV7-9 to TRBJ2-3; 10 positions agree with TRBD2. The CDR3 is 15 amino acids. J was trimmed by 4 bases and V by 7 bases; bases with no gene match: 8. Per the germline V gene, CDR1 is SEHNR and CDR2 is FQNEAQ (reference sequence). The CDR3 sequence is CASIGLAERSDTQYF. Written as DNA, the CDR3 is TGTGCCAGCATAGGACTAGCGGAACGATCAGATACGCAGTATTTT.

CDR3 amino acids: CASSVGVTDTQYF. CDR3 sequence (DNA): TGTGCCAGCAGTGTGGGAGTCACAGATACGCAGTATTTT. The chain has TRBV6-4 and TRBJ2-3, with D possibly TRBD2 on 5 matching bases. Germline CDR1 is MRHNA and CDR2 is SNTAGT. The V end lost 4 bases, the J end lost 2 bases, and 7 bases lay between the germline ends. The CDR3 extends over 13 amino acids.

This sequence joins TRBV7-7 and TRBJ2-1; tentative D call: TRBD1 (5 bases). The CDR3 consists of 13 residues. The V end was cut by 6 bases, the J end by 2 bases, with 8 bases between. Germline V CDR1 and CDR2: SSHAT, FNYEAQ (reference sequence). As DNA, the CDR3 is TGTGCCAGCAGTCCAGGGCCCTACAATGAGCAGTTCTTC. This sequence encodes CASSPGPYNEQFF.

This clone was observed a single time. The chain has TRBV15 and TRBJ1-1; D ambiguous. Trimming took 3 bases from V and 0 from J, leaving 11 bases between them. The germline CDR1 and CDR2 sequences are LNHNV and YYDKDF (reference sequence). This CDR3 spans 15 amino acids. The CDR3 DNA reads TGTGCCACCAGCAGGCCACAACGGGTGAACACTGAAGCTTTCTTT. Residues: CATSRPQRVNTEAFF.

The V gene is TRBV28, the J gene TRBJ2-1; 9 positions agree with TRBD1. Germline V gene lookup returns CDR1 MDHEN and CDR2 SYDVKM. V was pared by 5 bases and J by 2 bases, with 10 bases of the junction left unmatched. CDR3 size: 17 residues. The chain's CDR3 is CASSTGQGPTTYNEQFF. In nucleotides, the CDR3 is TGTGCCAGCAGTACCGGACAGGGGCCGACCACCTACAATGAGCAGTTCTTC.

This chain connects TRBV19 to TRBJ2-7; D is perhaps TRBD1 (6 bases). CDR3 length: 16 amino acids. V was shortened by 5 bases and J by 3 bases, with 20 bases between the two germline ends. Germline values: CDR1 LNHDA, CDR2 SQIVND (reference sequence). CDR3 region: CASSWGTTGEYYEQYF. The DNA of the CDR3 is TGTGCCAGTAGTTGGGGTACGACAGGTGAATACTACGAGCAGTACTTC.

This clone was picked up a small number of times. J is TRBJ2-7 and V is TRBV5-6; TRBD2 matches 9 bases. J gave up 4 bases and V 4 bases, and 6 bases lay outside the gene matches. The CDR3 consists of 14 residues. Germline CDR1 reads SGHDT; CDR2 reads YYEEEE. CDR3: CASSDGLARYEQYF. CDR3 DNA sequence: TGTGCCAGCAGCGATGGACTAGCGAGATACGAGCAGTACTTC.

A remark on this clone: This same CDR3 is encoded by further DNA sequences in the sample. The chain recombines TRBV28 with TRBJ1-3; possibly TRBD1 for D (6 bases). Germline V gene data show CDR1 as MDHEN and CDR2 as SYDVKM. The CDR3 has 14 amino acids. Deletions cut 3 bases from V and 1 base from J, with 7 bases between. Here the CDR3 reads CASSFRGSGNTIYF. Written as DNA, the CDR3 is TGTGCCAGCAGTTTTAGGGGGTCTGGAAACACCATATATTTT.

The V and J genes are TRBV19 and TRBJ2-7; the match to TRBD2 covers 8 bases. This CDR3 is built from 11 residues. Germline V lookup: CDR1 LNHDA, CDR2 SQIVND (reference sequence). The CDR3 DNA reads TGTGCGACCGGGGGGGGTGTCGAGCAGTACTTC. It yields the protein CATGGGVEQYF.

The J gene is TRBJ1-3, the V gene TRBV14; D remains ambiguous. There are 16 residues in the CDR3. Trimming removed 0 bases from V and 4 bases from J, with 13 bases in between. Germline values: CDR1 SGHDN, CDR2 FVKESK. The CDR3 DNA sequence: TGTGCCAGCAGCCAAGATTGGTCTGTGTCAGGAAACACCATATATTTT. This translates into CASSQDWSVSGNTIYF.